Listed here are 7 T cell receptor beta chains from one sample, sequenced in a study of molecular identifiers for immune sequencing clone quantification. TCRdb itself ran the PCR reads through MiXCR, one entry per CDR3 protein. Of about 97,000 distinct CDR3 sequences in the sample, 20% to 30% were seen once. Sequenced sample: naive CD8+ T cells from blood, with Jurkat cell RNA spiked in. Subset defined: FACS-sorted CD8+CD4-CCR7+CD45RA+ naive T cells. These receptors were collected from a human donor in good health. Some libraries in this study had Jurkat cell RNA spiked in.

Worth noting for this clonotype: A single base separates this from a much larger clone, so it may be a read error. The chain joins TRBV6-2 or TRBV6-3 to TRBJ2-1, with TRBD2 matching over 7 bases. The CDR3 totals 16 residues. CDR1 MNHEY and CDR2 SVGEGT come from the germline V gene. The DNA for the CDR3 is TGTGCCAGCGGTTACGGGTGGGCGGGAGACGAGAATGAGCAGTTCTTC. It translates to CASGYGWAGDENEQFF.

V and J are TRBV20-1 and TRBJ1-1; D call uncertain. The CDR3 extends over 12 amino acids. CDR1 is DFQATT, CDR2 SNEGSKA, per germline (reference sequence). V lost 6 bases to trimming and J lost 0 bases, with 8 bases between them. The CDR3 region is CSADGMNTEAFF. The CDR3 DNA reads as TGCAGTGCCGACGGAATGAACACTGAAGCTTTCTTT.

The J gene is TRBJ2-7, the V gene TRBV5-8; 7 positions match TRBD1. Germline V CDR1 and CDR2: SGHTS, YDEGEE. The CDR3 loop spans 14 amino acids. Trimming cost V 3 bases and J 4 bases; bases outside gene matches: 7. The CDR3 bases are TGTGCCAGCAGCTGGTTGACAGGGATATACGAGCAGTACTTC. It is translated as CASSWLTGIYEQYF. The whole variable domain, remainder taken from reference TRBV5-8 and TRBJ2-7, is EAGVTQSPTHLIKTRGQQATLRCSPISGHTSVYWYQQALGLGLQFLLWYDEGEERNRGNFPPRFSGRQFPNYSSELNVNALELEDSALYLCASSWLTGIYEQYFGPGTRLTVT.

This rearrangement joins TRBV6-2 or TRBV6-3 to TRBJ2-2; possibly TRBD1 for D (5 bases). Germline CDR1 reads MNHEY; CDR2 reads SVGEGT. V was pared by 0 bases and J by 4 bases, with 12 bases between. The CDR3 runs 16 residues. The CDR3 region has the DNA TGTGCCAGCAGTTACTCTAGACAGCCCGCCACCGGGGAGCTGTTTTTT. As protein: CASSYSRQPATGELFF.

This clonotype was seen many times. The genes are TRBV7-9 and TRBJ2-5; D may be TRBD1 (5 bases). Between the trimmed V and J ends, which lost 10 bases and 2 bases, there was a span of 11 bases. Germline V gives CDR1 SEHNR, CDR2 FQNEAQ (reference sequence). CDR3 length: 12 amino acids. CDR3 nucleotides: TGTGCCAACACAGGCCCGCAAGAGACCCAGTACTTC. Translated: CANTGPQETQYF.

In this sample, this clonotype turned up many times. V and J are TRBV11-2 and TRBJ1-5, with a tentative D call TRBD1 (5 bases). The germline V gene has CDR1 SGHAT and CDR2 FQNNGV. V shed 5 bases and J shed 6 bases, with 14 bases lying between them. CDR3 length: 14 residues. The CDR3 is CASSLGGVGQPQHF. The DNA of the CDR3 is TGTGCCAGCAGCCTAGGAGGGGTGGGTCAGCCCCAGCATTTT.

The V and J genes are TRBV27 and TRBJ2-1; 9 nucleotides agree with TRBD2. Trimming removed 5 bases from V and 3 bases from J; junction bases left unmatched: 8. The V gene's germline CDR1 is MNHEY and CDR2 SMNVEV (reference sequence). The CDR3 extends over 16 amino acids. This CDR3 is CASSAYRGRDYNEQFF. The CDR3 DNA reads TGTGCCAGCAGTGCCTACCGCGGGAGGGACTACAATGAGCAGTTCTTC.